These 5 T cell receptor beta chains were all obtained from the same sample, sequenced in a study of T cells in Graves' hyperthyroidism and ophthalmopathy. What was amplified from RNA transcripts were TCR beta CDR3 regions. HTBI primers were used for first-round RT-PCR of the TCR CDR3. TCRdb independently ran MiXCR on the multiplex PCR reads; one entry per CDR3 protein. The sample consists of under 350,000 distinct CDR3 sequences, roughly 21% of them appearing once. The specimen was blood. These receptors were obtained from a woman aged 45-60 years with Graves' hyperthyroidism.

The chain links TRBV10-3 to TRBJ1-5; maybe TRBD1 (6 bases). Germline CDR1 and CDR2: ENHRY and SYGVKD. The V and J ends lost 3 bases and 6 bases respectively, with 15 bases between them. The CDR3 is made up of 15 amino acids. The DNA of the CDR3 is TGTGCCATCAGTGATAACAACAGGGTGGGTCAGCCCCAGCATTTT. Amino acid sequence: CAISDNNRVGQPQHF.

This clonotype was picked up many times. V gene TRBV7-2 combines with J gene TRBJ2-1; 13 bases agree with TRBD2. The J segment lost 3 bases and the V segment lost 2 bases, leaving 7 bases of the junction unmatched. The CDR3 sequence is 18 residues long. CDR1 SGHTA and CDR2 FQGNSA come from the germline V gene. The CDR3 DNA reads as TGTGCCAGCAGCTTAAGGACTAGCGGGAGTCTATACTACAATGAGCAGTTCTTC. It specifies CASSLRTSGSLYYNEQFF.

This clonotype was picked up many times. The chain is built from TRBV5-1 and TRBJ2-2; D might be TRBD1 (6 bases). The CDR3 sequence is 15 residues long. CDR1 is SGHRS, CDR2 YFSETQ, per germline. Trimming removed 1 base at V and 1 base at J, with 8 bases between. The CDR3 nucleotides read TGCGCCAGCAGCTTGACAGGGCAGAACACCGGGGAGCTGTTTTTT. This encodes CASSLTGQNTGELFF.

This clonotype was recorded a few times. The junction differs from germline at one of its ends, possibly a read error. V usage is TRBV5-4 and J usage is TRBJ2-3, with D possibly TRBD1 on 5 matching bases. The CDR3 is 14 amino acids. Germline V gene lookup returns CDR1 SGHNT and CDR2 YYREEE (reference sequence). The CDR3 coding sequence is TGCGCCAGCAGCCAAGGGGAATACACAGATACGCAGTATTTT. Protein sequence: CASSQGEYTDTQYF.

This clonotype was counted at least ten times. J is TRBJ2-5 and V is TRBV4-1; D gene uncertain. Trimming pared 0 bases from V and 5 bases from J, leaving 16 bases between. Germline V CDR1 and CDR2: MGHRA, YSYEKL. The CDR3 covers 16 residues. CDR3 protein: CASSQDQWDPRETQYF. The CDR3 DNA is TGCGCCAGCAGCCAAGACCAGTGGGATCCCAGGGAGACCCAGTACTTC.